The present T cell receptor (beta chain) was sequenced within a study of regulatory T cells in long-lasting Graves disease. The overall study: Graves' patients diagnosed newly had used antithyroid drugs under 3 months.

Time point: newly diagnosed GD, antithyroid drugs for less than 3 months. PBMC RNA served as the TCR library source. Study outcomes and limitations: Persistent Graves' cases showed lower TCR diversity than newly diagnosed cases. Possibly, too few samples lowered accuracy.

To make TCR beta libraries, researchers used iRepertoire HTBI primers and Arm-PCR of CDR3 regions. One entry per CDR3 protein, called by TCRdb with MiXCR from the multiplex PCR reads. Altogether about 430,000 distinct CDR3 sequences are present, about 15% being singletons, with the ten largest covering about 7.6%. There are a few counts of this clonotype. Its target is unknown. Germline V lookup: CDR1 SQVTM, CDR2 ANQGSEA. CDR3 length equals 11 residues. The V end was cut by 3 bases, the J end by 5 bases, with 5 bases between. The same specimen was also included in a second study, on T cells in Graves' hyperthyroidism and ophthalmopathy. That work states: For Graves' hyperthyroidism to be stable, ophthalmopathy could not progress within 18 months.

The chain joins TRBV29-1 to TRBJ2-1; D unresolved. The source was peripheral blood mononuclear cells (PBMCs), collected at new diagnosis, from a patient treated with antithyroid drugs. This receptor was identified in a woman in her thirties or forties with Graves disease. This CDR3 is CSVEYDNEQFF. The CDR3 DNA follows: TGCAGCGTTGAGTATGACAATGAGCAGTTCTTC.